This T cell receptor (beta chain) stems from a study of blood T cell repertoires in COVID-19 (dated by TCRdb to 2019 to 2021). About the investigation overall: Collaborator samples came from the United States, Italy and Spain and covered acute and convalescent phases of COVID-19. The prospective study material was composed of cDNA or gDNA derived from T cells, B-cell-depleted T cells, or PBMCs. Subjects who had been exposed to COVID-19, were actively infected with it, or had recovered from it provided the deeply sampled blood TCRbeta repertoires that made up the dataset. A freely available public database, intended as a resource for researchers studying the immune response to SARS-CoV-2, is where the repertoires were released. The samples were drawn from two sources: the first 160 participants of the ongoing ImmuneRACE study, and over 950 subjects contributed by 6 global collaborators. The sample metadata nearly always contained a de-identified subject ID, COVID-19 status, age in years and sex. HLA class I and class II types, where available, came from metadata supplied by the sample provider rather than from assay-based typing. Broader findings and caveats from the paper: How much clinical and demographic metadata was included differed by source and by participant, and the metadata was provided uncurated.

The immunoSEQ Assay, a bias-controlled multiplex PCR, was used to amplify TCRbeta CDR3 regions from genomic DNA. The original methods were these. The number of nucleated cells in each sample was estimated from the amplification of reference gene primers within the assay. Sequence reads were collapsed and filtered to measure the absolute abundance of every unique TCRbeta CDR3 rearrangement. For each sample, productive Simpson clonality was calculated as the square root of Simpson's diversity index over productive rearrangements. TCRdb mirrors the immuneACCESS table, restricted to in-frame sequences. Some clones are absent from its copies; in checked studies, under half trace to an unresolved V gene, and the reason for the others is unknown. The DNA gave D and trimming, while V, J and clone size come from that table. For this sample the table gives under 300,000 clones, of which more than 65% were detected only once. About 4% of the sample rests with the top ten.

In the case of this clone: The target of this receptor is not known. One base away there is no much larger clone; base qualities are not given.

Each collaborating institution followed its own protocols to collect whole blood in K2EDTA tubes. For TCRbeta analysis, collaborators shipped samples as frozen whole blood, isolated PBMCs, or DNA extracted from either of those sample types. The germline V gene yields SGDLS for CDR1 and YYNGEE for CDR2. V is cut back by 0 bases and J by 1 base, with 3 bases in the junction unmatched. CDR3 length: 15 amino acids, cysteine to phenylalanine. Solely the CDR3 DNA is kept, with 45 bases framed from the first base. The sample comprised peripheral blood. The clonotype comes from a woman aged 40 to 50 with active or convalescent COVID-19. The V and J genes are TRBV9 and TRBJ1-2, and 7 bases in between align with TRBD1. CDR3 protein: CASSVGQGVNYGYTF. The DNA reads TGTGCCAGCAGCGTAGGACAGGGAGTTAACTATGGCTACACCTTC.